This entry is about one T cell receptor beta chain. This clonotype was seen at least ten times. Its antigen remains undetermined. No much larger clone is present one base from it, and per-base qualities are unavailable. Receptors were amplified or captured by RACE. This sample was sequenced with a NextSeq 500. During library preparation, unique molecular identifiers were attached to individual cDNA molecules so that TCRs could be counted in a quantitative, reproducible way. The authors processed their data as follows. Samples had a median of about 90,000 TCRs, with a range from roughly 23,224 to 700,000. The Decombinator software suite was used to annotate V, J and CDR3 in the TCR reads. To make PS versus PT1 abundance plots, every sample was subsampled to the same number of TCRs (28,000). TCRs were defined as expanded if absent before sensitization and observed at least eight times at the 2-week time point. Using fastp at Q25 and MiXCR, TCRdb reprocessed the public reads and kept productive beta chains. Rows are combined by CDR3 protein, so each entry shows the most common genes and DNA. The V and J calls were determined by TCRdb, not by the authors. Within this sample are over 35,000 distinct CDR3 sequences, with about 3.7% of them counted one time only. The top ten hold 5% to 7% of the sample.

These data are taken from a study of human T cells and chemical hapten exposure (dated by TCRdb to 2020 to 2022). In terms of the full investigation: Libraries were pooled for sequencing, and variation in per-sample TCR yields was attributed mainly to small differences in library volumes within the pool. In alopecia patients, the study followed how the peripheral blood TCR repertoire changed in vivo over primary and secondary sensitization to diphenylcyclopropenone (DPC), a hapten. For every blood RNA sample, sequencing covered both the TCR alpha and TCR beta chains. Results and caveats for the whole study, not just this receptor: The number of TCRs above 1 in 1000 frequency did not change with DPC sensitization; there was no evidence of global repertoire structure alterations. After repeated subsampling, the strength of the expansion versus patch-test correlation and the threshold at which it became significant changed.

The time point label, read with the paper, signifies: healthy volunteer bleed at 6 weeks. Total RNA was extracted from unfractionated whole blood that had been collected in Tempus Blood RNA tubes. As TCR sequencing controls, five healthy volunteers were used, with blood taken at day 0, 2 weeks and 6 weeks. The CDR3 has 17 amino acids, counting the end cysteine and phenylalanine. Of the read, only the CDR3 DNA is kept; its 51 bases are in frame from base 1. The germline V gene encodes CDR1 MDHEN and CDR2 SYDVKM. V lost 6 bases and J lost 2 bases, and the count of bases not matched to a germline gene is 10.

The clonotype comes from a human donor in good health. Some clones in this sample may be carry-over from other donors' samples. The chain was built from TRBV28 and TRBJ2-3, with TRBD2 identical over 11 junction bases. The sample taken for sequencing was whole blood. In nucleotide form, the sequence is TGTGCCAGCAGGCCTTCACCGGGACTAGCGGACACAGATACGCAGTATTTT. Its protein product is CASRPSPGLADTDTQYF. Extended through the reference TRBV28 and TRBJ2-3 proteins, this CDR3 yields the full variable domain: DVKVTQSSRYLVKRTGEKVFLECVQDMDHENMFWYRQDPGLGLRLIYFSYDVKMKEKGDIPEGYSVSREKKERFSLILESASTNQTSMYLCASRPSPGLADTDTQYFGPGTRLTVL.